This T cell receptor beta chain was observed in a study of PD-1 blockade in classical Hodgkin lymphoma (dated by TCRdb to about 2020). For the study in its entirety: Nivolumab dosing was 3 mg/kg intravenously every 2 weeks, continuing until either disease progression or unacceptable toxicity. A peripheral blood immune signature of response to PD-1 blockade in classical Hodgkin lymphoma was defined using TCR beta sequencing and CyTOF.

The time point tag for this specimen amounts to: cycle 4 day 1 (C4D1), after 5 to 7 weeks of nivolumab. All trial patients had relapsed after autologous stem cell transplantation, with cohorts A, B and C differing in prior brentuximab vedotin exposure. A Miltenyi CD4+ T cell isolation kit was used for magnetic negative selection to purify CD4+ T cells from thawed PBMCs. The trial cohort was composed of about 58 patients with relapsed/refractory classical Hodgkin lymphoma, for whom complete response, partial response or progressive disease was recorded as best overall response. Single-agent nivolumab was administered to trial patients in the multi-cohort phase II CheckMate 205 trial. An independent review committee assessed best overall response by applying the 2007 International Working Group response criteria. Trial PBMCs were obtained immediately prior to nivolumab initiation (C1D1) and on therapy at cycle 2 day 1 and cycle 4 day 1. Peripheral blood was collected in 8 mL Vacutainer Cell Preparation Tubes, from which PBMCs were isolated by centrifugation and then cryopreserved. Purified CD4+ and CD8+ fractions were prepared only for cases where an additional PBMC sample was available. Magnetically labelled cells were removed on LS columns in a quadroMACS separator, and the flow-through was retained as the purified fraction.

Genomic DNA was isolated using the Qiagen DNeasy kit from unsorted PBMCs as well as from negatively selected CD4+ and CD8+ fractions. TCR beta CDR3 regions were amplified by immunoSEQ multiplex PCR using primers annealing to V and J segments. A synthetic immune receptor repertoire was used to minimize amplification bias, and any residual bias was removed computationally once sequencing was done. The authors processed their data as follows. Custom Python scripts were used to quantify repertoire diversity as the Shannon entropy index. Unsorted, CD4+ and CD8+ repertoires were examined separately, except in combined analyses, for which CD4+ and CD8+ sequences were merged in silico. Clonal expansion was defined as a frequency increase of at least 2-fold after treatment compared with C1D1, and clones undetected at baseline were assigned a pseudocount of 0.5. Singleton clones were defined as clones with 0 or 1 copy at C1D1, and non-singleton clones were defined as clones with 2 or more copies. Clones expanded in unsorted samples were annotated as CD4+, CD8+ or unknown by matching protein sequences in sorted samples from the same patient. Wilcoxon tests were applied to paired samples to test diversity changes from C1D1 to C4D1. As stored in TCRdb, this immuneACCESS dataset retains in-frame rearrangements with V and J assigned. A fraction of the clones does not appear; measured against another copy, unresolved V genes explain less than half of the discrepancy, and the remainder lacks a known reason. V and J calls and clone size are as listed in that table; D and trimming were resolved from the DNA. For this sample there are about 27,000 clones; approximately 89% appear just once. 2% to 2.5% of the sample is held by the ten biggest clonotypes.

General conclusions and limits of the study: Lower diversity was observed in patients in whom nivolumab was started less than 1 year after ASCT, and these patients were excluded from later analyses so that confounding by immune reconstitution would be avoided. Only a single clinical trial cohort was studied, and what caused the repertoire differences, possibly disease activity or prior therapy, remained undefined. By C4D1, a significant rise was seen in CD4+ TCR diversity but not in CD8+ TCR diversity (p=0.0027 vs p=0.16), and the rise was most apparent among complete responders (p=0.02). Among trial patients, those achieving complete response had baseline diversity similar to that of newly diagnosed patients, while diversity was significantly lower in partial responders and progressors. Baseline TCR diversity was reported as lower in newly diagnosed patients than in healthy donors, and lower still in relapsed/refractory patients.

V is cut by 4 bases and J by 6 bases, and the space between the germline ends is 13 bases. As encoded in the germline V gene, CDR1 is MDHEN while CDR2 is SYDVKM. Measured from the cysteine to the phenylalanine, the CDR3 is 14 residues long. The retained sequence is limited to the CDR3, 42 bases, with the frame set at the first base. Points on this clone: Its antigen has not been determined. The input lacks base qualities; no much larger clone sits a single base away.

The rearranged chain carries TRBV28 and TRBJ1-5; the D gene cannot be resolved reliably. This TCR was sampled from a human donor with classical Hodgkin lymphoma. The material sequenced was CD4+ T cells from blood, taken before the fourth cycle of nivolumab. This receptor carries the CDR3 CASSSYRAGQPQHF. The base sequence is TGTGCCAGCAGTTCCTACCGAGCGGGTCAGCCCCAGCATTTT.